This TCR beta chain was documented in a study of T-cell memory formation after mild COVID-19. On the study more broadly: TCR clusters were mostly donor specific.

TCRdb used MiXCR to reprocess the 5' RACE reads, holding one entry per CDR3 protein. The sample holds under 550,000 distinct CDR3 sequences, roughly 18% seen once. Study observations and caveats: Among clones contracting day 15 to 85, CD4/CD8 was balanced, whereas later expanders leaned CD4+.

This CDR3 has 14 residues. This clonotype was seen a few times. The antigen is undetermined. What was sequenced was PBMCs or a T cell subset sorted from them (not recorded which). The TCR sequence derives from a man aged 18-30 years who had mild COVID-19 (a few samples of this study predate the infection). Cell type and time point are not known. The chain has TRBV21-1 and TRBJ2-3; the table names TRBD1, a call not compared with the DNA. TRBV21-1 is recorded as a pseudogene. This CDR3 reads CASSLGENTDTQYF. For the CDR3, the DNA is TGTGCCAGCAGCTTGGGGGAAAACACAGATACGCAGTATTTT.